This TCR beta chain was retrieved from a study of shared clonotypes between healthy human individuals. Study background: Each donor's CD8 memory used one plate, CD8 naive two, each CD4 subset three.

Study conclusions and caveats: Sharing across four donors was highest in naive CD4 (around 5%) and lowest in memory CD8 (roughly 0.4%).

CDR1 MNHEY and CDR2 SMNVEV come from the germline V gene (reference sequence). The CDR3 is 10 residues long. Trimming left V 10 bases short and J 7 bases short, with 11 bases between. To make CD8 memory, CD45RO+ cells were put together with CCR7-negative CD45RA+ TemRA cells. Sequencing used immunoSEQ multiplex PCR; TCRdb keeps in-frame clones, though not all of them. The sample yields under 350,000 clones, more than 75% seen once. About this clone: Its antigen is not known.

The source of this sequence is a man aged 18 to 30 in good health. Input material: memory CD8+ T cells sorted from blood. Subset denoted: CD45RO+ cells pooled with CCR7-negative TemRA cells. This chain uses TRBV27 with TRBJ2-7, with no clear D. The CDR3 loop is CANTSEEQYF. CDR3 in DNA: TGTGCCAACACCTCGGAGGAGCAGTACTTC.